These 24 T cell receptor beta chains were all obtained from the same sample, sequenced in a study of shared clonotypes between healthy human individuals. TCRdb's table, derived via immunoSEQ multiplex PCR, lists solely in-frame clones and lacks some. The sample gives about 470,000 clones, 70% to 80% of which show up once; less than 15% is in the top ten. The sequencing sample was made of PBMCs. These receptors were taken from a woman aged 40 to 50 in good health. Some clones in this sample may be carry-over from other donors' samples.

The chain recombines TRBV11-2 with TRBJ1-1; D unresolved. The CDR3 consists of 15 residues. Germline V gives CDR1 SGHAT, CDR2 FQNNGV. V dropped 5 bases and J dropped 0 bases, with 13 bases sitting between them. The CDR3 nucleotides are TGTGCCAGCAGCGCCCTAATCCAACTGAACACTGAAGCTTTCTTT. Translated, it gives CASSALIQLNTEAFF.

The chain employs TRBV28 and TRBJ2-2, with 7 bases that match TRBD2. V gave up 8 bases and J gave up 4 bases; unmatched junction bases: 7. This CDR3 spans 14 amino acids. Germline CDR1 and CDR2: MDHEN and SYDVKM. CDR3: CASWPAGPTGELFF. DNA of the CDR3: TGTGCCAGCTGGCCAGCGGGACCCACCGGGGAGCTGTTTTTT.

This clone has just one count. CDR3 sequence (DNA): TGTGCCAGCAGCGCTAGGGGGCGTGTTGGCGGGGAGCTGTTTTTT. Protein: CASSARGRVGGELFF. The chain links TRBV9 to TRBJ2-2; the match to TRBD1 covers 7 bases. V gave up 3 bases and J gave up 7 bases; unmatched junction bases: 9. There are 15 residues in the CDR3. Germline CDR1 is SGDLS and CDR2 is YYNGEE.

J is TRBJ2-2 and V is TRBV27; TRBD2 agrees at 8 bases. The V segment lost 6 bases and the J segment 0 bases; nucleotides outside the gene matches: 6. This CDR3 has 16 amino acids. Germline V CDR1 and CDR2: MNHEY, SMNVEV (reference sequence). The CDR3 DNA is TGTGCCAGCAGATCCATAGCGGGGACGAACACCGGGGAGCTGTTTTTT. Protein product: CASRSIAGTNTGELFF.

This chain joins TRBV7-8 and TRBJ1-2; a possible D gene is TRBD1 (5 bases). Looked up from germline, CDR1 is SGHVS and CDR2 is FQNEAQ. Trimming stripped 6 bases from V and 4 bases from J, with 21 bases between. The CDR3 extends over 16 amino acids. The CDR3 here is CASSPEGRGIGYGYTF. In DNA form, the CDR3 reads TGTGCCAGCAGTCCCGAGGGGCGGGGGATCGGCTATGGCTACACCTTC.

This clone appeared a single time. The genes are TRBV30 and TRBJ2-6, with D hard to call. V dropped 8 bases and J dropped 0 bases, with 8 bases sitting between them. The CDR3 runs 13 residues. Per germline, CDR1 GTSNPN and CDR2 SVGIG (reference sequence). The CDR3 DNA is TGTGCCGGGGATAGCTCTGGGGCCAACGTCCTGACTTTC. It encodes CAGDSSGANVLTF.

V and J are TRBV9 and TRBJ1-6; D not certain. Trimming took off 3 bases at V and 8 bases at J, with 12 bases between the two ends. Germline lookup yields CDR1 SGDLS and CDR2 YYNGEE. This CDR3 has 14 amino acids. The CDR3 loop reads CASSDTLWDSPLHF. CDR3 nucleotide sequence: TGTGCCAGCAGCGACACCTTGTGGGATTCACCCCTCCACTTT.

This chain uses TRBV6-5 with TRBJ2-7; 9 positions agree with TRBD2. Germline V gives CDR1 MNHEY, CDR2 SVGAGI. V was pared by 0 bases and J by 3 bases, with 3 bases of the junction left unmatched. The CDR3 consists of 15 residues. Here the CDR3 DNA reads TGTGCCAGCAGTTACTCAGGACTAGCGTACTACGAGCAGTACTTC. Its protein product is CASSYSGLAYYEQYF.

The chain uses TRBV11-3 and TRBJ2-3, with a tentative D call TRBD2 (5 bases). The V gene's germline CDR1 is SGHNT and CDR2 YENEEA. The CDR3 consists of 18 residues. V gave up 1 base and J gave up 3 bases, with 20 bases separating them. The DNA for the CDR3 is TGTGCCAGCAGCTTAGGGACGGGATACGGAGGCGGTACAGATACGCAGTATTTT. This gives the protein CASSLGTGYGGGTDTQYF.

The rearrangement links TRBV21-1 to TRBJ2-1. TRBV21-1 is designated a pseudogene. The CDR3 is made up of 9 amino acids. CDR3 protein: CASSDEQFF. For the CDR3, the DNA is TGTGCCAGCAGCGATGAGCAGTTCTTC.

In nucleotides, the CDR3 is TGTGCCAGCTCAACACAGGGGTACGACACTGAAGCTTTCTTT. This gives the protein CASSTQGYDTEAFF. V is TRBV18 and J is TRBJ1-1; 7 nucleotides align to TRBD1. This CDR3 is built from 14 residues. Germline values: CDR1 KGHSH, CDR2 LQKENI. With V trimmed by 5 bases and J by 3 bases, 6 bases remained unmatched.

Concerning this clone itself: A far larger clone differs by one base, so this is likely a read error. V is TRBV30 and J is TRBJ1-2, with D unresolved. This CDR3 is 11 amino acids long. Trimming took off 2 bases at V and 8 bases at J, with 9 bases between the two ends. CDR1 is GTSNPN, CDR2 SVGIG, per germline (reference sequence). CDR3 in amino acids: CAWSSPAGYTF. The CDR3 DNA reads TGTGCCTGGAGTTCTCCCGCGGGCTACACCTTC. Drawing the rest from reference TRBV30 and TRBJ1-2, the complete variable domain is SQTIHQWPATLVQPVGSPLSLECTVEGTSNPNLYWYRQAAGRGLQLLFYSVGIGQISSEVPQNLSASRPQDRQFILSSKKLLLSDSGFYLCAWSSPAGYTFGSGTRLTVV.

The chain's CDR3 is CASSKTGSTDTQYF. CDR3 in DNA: TGTGCCAGCAGTAAAACGGGAAGCACAGATACGCAGTATTTT. V gene TRBV2 combines with J gene TRBJ2-3, with D perhaps TRBD2 (5 bases). The V gene's germline CDR1 is SNHLY and CDR2 FYNNEI. The CDR3 contains 14 residues. Trimming took off 5 bases at V and 0 bases at J, with 9 bases between the two ends. The variable domain in full, completed from reference TRBV2 and TRBJ2-3, reads EPEVTQTPSHQVTQMGQEVILRCVPISNHLYFYWYRQILGQKVEFLVSFYNNEISEKSEIFDDQFSVERPDGSNFTLKIRSTKLEDSAMYFCASSKTGSTDTQYFGPGTRLTVL.

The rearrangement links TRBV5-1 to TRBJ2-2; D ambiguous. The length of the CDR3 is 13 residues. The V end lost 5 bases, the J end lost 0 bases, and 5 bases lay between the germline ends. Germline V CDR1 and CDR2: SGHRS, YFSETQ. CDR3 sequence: CASRQTNTGELFF. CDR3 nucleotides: TGCGCCAGCAGACAGACGAACACCGGGGAGCTGTTTTTT.

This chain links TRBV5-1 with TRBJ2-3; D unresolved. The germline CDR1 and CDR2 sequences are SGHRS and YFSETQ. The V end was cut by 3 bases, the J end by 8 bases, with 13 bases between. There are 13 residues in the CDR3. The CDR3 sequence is CASSYTTGVTQYF. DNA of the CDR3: TGCGCCAGCAGCTACACAACTGGAGTTACGCAGTATTTT.

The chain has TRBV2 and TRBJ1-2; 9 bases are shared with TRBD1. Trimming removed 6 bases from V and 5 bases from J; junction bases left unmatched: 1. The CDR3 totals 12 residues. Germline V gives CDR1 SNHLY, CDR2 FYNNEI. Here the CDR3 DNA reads TGTGCCAGCAGCGGGACAGGGTATGGCTACACCTTC. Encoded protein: CASSGTGYGYTF.

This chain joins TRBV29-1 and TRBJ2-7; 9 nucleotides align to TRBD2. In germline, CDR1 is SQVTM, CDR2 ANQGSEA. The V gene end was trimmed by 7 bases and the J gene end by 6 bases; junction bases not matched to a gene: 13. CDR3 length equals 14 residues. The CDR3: CSAAVWGGGAEQYF. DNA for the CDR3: TGCAGCGCCGCCGTTTGGGGCGGGGGGGCCGAGCAGTACTTC.

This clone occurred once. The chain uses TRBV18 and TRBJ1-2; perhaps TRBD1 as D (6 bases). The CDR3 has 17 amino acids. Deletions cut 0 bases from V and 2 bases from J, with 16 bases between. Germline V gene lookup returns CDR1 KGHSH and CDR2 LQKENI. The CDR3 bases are TGTGCCAGCTCACCACCCCAGCGGCGGGGGGGCAACTATGGCTACACCTTC. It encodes CASSPPQRRGGNYGYTF.

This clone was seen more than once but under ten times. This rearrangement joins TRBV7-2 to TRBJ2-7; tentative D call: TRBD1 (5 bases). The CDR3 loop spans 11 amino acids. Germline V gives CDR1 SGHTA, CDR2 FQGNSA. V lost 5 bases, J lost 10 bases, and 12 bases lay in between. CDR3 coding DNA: TGTGCCAGCAGCCTTGGGGCGAATCAGTACTTC. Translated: CASSLGANQYF.

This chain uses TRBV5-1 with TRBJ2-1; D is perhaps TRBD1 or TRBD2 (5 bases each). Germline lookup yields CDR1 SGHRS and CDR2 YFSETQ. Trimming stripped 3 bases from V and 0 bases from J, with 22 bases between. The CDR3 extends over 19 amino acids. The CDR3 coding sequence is TGCGCCAGCAGCTCCGCCCGGGACCCGCACGCCCGCTCCTACAATGAGCAGTTCTTC. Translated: CASSSARDPHARSYNEQFF.

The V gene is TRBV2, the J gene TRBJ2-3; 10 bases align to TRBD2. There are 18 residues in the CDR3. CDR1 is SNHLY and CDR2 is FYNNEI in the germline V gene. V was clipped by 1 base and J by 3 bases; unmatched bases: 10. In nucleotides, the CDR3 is TGTGCCAGCAGTGAAGAGGTTGCTAGCGGGAGAGTAACAGATACGCAGTATTTT. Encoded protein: CASSEEVASGRVTDTQYF.

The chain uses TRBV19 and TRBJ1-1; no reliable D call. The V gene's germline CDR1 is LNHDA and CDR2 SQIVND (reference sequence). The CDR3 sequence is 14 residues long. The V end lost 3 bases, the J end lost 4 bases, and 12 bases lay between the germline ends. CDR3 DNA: TGTGCCAGTAGTATTTGGCGCCCGAGCACTGAAGCTTTCTTT. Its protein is CASSIWRPSTEAFF.

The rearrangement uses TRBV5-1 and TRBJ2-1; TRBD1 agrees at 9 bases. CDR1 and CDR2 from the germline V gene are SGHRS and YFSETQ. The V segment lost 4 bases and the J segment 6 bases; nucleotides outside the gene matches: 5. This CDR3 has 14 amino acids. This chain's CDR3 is CASSAGTGTNEQFF. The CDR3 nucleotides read TGCGCCAGCAGCGCCGGGACAGGGACCAATGAGCAGTTCTTC.

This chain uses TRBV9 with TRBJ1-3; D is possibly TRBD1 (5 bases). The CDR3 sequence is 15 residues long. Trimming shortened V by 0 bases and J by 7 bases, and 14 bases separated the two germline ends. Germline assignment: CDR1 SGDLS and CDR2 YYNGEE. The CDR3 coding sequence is TGTGCCAGCAGCGTAGGACAGCAAGGCTTGAACACCATATATTTT. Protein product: CASSVGQQGLNTIYF.